The TCR beta chain under discussion was sequenced for a study of blood T cell repertoires in COVID-19. In the study overall: Some COVID-19 samples were acute and others convalescent; all came from the United States, Italy and Spain. From T cells, B-cell-depleted T cells, or PBMCs came the material, which was cDNA or gDNA.

Authors' processing steps: Reference gene primer amplification gave nucleated cell count estimates. Here immunoSEQ multiplex PCR was the method, and the copy in TCRdb shows in-frame clones only, minus some. V, J and clone size reflect that table, while D and trimming were determined from the DNA. This sample has just over 90,000 clones, with roughly 79% found just once. V trimming: 3 bases; J trimming: 5 bases; junction bases outside the gene matches: 14. The CDR3 extends over 17 amino acids. Germline values: CDR1 KGHSH, CDR2 LQKENI. The TCR originated in a human donor in a cohort sampled during active COVID-19. The J gene is TRBJ2-5, the V gene TRBV18; the match to TRBD1 covers 8 bases. The sequencing sample was made of peripheral blood. CDR3 sequence reads: CASSPTTGTGSMETQYF. CDR3 DNA sequence: TGTGCCAGCTCACCCACTACCGGGACAGGATCTATGGAGACCCAGTACTTC.